This note documents a single TCR beta chain sequence. The sample comes from a study of blood T cell repertoires in COVID-19. Measured with immunoSEQ multiplex PCR; TCRdb has only the in-frame clones, and not every one. The sample holds under 200,000 clones, around nine tenths seen once. V shed 3 bases and J shed 8 bases, with 13 bases lying between them. Germline CDR1 and CDR2: SQVTM and ANQGSEA. The CDR3 runs to 12 residues. Sample: peripheral blood. The receptor comes from a young man with active or convalescent COVID-19. This chain links TRBV29-1 with TRBJ1-2, with D hard to call. As DNA, the CDR3 is TGCAGCGTTGACGGACTTTCCGAAGGCTACACCTTC. Its translation: CSVDGLSEGYTF.